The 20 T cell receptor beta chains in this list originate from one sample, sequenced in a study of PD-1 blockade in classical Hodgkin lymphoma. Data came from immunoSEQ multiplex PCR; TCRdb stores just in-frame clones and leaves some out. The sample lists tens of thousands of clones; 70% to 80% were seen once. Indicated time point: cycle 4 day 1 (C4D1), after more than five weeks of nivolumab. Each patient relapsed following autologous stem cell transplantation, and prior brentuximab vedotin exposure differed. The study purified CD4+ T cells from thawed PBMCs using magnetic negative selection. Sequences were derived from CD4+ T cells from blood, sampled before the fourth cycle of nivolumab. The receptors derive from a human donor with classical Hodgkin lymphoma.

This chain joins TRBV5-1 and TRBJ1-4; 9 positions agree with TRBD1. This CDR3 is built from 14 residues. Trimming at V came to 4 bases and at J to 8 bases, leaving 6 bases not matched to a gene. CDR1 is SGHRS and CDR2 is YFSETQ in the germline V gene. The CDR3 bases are TGCGCCAGCAGCCAACAGGGGGCGAAAGAAAAACTGTTTTTT. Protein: CASSQQGAKEKLFF.

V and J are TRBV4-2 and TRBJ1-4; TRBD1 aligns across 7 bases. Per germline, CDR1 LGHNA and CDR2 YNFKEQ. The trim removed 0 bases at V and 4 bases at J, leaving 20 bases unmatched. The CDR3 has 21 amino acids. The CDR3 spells CASSQDKGQVGTNNFNEKLFF. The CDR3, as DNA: TGTGCCAGCAGCCAAGATAAAGGACAGGTGGGAACGAACAACTTTAATGAAAAACTGTTTTTT.

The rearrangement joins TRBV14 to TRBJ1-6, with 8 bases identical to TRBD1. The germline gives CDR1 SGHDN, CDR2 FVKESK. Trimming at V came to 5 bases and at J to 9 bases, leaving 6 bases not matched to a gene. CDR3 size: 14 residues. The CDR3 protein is CASSVQGAASPLHF. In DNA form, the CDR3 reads TGTGCCAGCAGCGTCCAGGGGGCGGCTTCACCCCTCCACTTT.

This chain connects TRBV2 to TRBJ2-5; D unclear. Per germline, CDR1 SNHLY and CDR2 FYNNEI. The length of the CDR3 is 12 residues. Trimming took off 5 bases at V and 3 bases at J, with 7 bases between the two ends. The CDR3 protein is CASSRTEETQYF. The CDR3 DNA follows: TGTGCCAGCAGTAGGACGGAAGAGACCCAGTACTTC.

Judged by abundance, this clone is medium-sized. The CDR3 loop reads CASMETLATQTQYF. Here the CDR3 DNA reads TGTGCCAGCATGGAGACCCTAGCGACCCAGACCCAGTACTTC. The chain combines TRBV2 with TRBJ2-5, with a tentative D call TRBD2 (6 bases). The germline V gene encodes CDR1 SNHLY and CDR2 FYNNEI. Trimming cost V 7 bases and J 6 bases, with 18 bases left between them. The CDR3 runs to 14 residues.

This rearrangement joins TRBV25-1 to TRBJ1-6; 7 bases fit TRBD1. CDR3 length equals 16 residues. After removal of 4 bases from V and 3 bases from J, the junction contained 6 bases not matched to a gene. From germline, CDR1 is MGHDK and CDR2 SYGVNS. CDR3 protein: CASSGTGRGYNSPLHF. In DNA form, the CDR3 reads TGTGCCAGCAGTGGGACAGGACGGGGCTATAATTCACCCCTCCACTTT. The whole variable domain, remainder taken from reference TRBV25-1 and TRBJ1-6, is EADIYQTPRYLVIGTGKKITLECSQTMGHDKMYWYQQDPGMELHLIHYSYGVNSTEKGDLSSESTVSRIRTEHFPLTLESARPSHTSQYLCASSGTGRGYNSPLHFGNGTRLTVT.

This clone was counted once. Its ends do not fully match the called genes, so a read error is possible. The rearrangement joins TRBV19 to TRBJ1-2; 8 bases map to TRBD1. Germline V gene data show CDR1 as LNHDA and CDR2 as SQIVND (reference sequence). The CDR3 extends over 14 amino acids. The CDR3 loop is CASSVDRGLYGYTF. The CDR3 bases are TGTGCCAGTAGTGTAGACAGGGGACTTTATGGCTACACCTTC.

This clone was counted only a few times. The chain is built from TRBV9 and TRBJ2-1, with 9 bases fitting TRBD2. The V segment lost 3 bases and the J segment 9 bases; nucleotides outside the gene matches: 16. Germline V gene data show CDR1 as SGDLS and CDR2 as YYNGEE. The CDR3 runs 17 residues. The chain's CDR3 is CASSAGTSRRGVGEQFF. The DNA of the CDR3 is TGTGCCAGCAGCGCTGGGACTAGCCGTCGAGGGGTTGGTGAGCAGTTCTTC.

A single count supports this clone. For the CDR3, the DNA is TGTGCCAGCAGCATCTCTCACGGGGGGGAAGAGACCCAGTACTTC. It encodes CASSISHGGEETQYF. The chain links TRBV5-6 to TRBJ2-5; 8 bases agree with TRBD2. Per the germline V gene, CDR1 is SGHDT and CDR2 is YYEEEE. This CDR3 has 15 amino acids. Losses at the gene ends were 4 bases for V and 3 bases for J; bases not matched to a gene: 8.

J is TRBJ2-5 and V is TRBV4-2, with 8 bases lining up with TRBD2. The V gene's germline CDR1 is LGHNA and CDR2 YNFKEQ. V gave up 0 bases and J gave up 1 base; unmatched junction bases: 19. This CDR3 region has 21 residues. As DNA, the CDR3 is TGTGCCAGCAGCCAAGATGTAGGCGCTAGGATGGCGGGGGGCCGCCAAGAGACCCAGTACTTC. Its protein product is CASSQDVGARMAGGRQETQYF.

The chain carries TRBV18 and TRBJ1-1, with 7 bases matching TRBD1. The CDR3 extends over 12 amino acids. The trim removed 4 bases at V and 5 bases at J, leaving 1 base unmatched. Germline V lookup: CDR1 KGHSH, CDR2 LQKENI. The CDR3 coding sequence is TGTGCCAGCTCACTACAGGGGACTGAAGCTTTCTTT. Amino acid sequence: CASSLQGTEAFF.

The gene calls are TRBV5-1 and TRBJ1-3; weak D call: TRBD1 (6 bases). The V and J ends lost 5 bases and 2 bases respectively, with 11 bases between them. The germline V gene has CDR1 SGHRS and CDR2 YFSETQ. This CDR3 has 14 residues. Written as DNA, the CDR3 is TGCGCCAGCAGATCCGGGACAACTGGAAACACCATATATTTT. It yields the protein CASRSGTTGNTIYF.

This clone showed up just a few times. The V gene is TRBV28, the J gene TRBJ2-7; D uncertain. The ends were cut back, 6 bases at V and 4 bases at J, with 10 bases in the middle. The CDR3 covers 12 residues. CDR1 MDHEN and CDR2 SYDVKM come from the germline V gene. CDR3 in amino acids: CASRQGFYEQYF. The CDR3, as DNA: TGTGCCAGCAGGCAAGGGTTTTACGAGCAGTACTTC.

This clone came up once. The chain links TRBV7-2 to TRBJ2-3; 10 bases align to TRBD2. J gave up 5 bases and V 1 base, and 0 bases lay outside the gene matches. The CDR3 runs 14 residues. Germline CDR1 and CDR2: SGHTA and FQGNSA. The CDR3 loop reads CASSLVAGGDTQYF. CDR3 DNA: TGTGCCAGCAGCTTAGTAGCGGGGGGAGATACGCAGTATTTT. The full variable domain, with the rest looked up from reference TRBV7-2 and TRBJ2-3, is GAGVSQSPSNKVTEKGKDVELRCDPISGHTALYWYRQSLGQGLEFLIYFQGNSAPDKSGLPSDRFSAERTGGSVSTLTIQRTQQEDSAVYLCASSLVAGGDTQYFGPGTRLTVL.

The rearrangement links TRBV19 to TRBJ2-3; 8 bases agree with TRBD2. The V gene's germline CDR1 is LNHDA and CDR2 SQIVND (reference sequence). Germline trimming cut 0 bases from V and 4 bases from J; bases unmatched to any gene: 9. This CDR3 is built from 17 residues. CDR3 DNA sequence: TGTGCCAGTAGTATAGATCGGGTAGCGGGGCGGGCAGATACGCAGTATTTT. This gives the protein CASSIDRVAGRADTQYF.

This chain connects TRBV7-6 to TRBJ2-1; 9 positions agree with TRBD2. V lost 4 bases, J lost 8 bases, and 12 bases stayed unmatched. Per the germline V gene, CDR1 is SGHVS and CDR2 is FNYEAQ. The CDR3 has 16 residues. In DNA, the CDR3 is TGTGCCAGCAGCTCCCCTAGCGGGGCTCTCGGGGATGAGCAGTTCTTC. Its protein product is CASSSPSGALGDEQFF.

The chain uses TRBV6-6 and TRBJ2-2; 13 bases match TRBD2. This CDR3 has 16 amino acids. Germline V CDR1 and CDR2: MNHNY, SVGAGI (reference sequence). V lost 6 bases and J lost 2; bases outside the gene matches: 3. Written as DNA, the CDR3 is TGTGCCAGCAGAGGACTAGCGGGGGTTAACACCGGGGAGCTGTTTTTT. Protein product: CASRGLAGVNTGELFF.

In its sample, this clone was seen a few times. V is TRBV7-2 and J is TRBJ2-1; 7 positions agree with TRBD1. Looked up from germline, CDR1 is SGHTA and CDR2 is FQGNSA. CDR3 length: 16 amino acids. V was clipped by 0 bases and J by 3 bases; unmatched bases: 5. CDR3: CASSLAIPGGYNEQFF. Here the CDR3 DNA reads TGTGCCAGCAGCTTAGCGATCCCAGGGGGCTACAATGAGCAGTTCTTC.

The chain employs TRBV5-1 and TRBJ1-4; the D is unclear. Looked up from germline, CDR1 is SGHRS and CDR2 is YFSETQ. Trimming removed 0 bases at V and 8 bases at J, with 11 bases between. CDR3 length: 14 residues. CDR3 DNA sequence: TGCGCCAGCAGCTTGGGACAAGGGCGAGAAAAACTGTTTTTT. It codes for CASSLGQGREKLFF.

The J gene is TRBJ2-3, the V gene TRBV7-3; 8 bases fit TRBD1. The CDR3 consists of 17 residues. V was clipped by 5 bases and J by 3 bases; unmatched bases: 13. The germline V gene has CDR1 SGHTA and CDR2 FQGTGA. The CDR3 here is CASSPTPGGGGTDTQYF. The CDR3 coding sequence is TGTGCCAGCAGCCCCACCCCAGGGGGCGGAGGGACAGATACGCAGTATTTT.